The 20 T cell receptor beta chains below all came from one sample that was sequenced in a study of blood T cell repertoires in COVID-19. This table comes from immunoSEQ multiplex PCR, and its TCRdb copy is limited to in-frame clones, with some not included. This table holds about 190,000 clones, approximately 82% found once. Specimen: PBMCs or T cells enriched from blood (not recorded which). The receptors stem from a woman aged 55 to 70 with acute COVID-19.

J is TRBJ1-5 and V is TRBV6-5; D gene ambiguous. The CDR3 spans 14 residues. Per the germline V gene, CDR1 is MNHEY and CDR2 is SVGAGI. V was cut by 0 bases and J by 4 bases, with 7 bases left in between. The CDR3 is CASSYSRSNQPQHF. Here the CDR3 DNA reads TGTGCCAGCAGTTACTCGAGGAGTAATCAGCCCCAGCATTTT.

This clone was recorded at least ten times. The chain employs TRBV5-1 and TRBJ2-2, with 14 bases that match TRBD2. V shed 5 bases, J shed 5 bases, and the junction held 2 bases outside the gene matches. The CDR3 covers 15 residues. Germline CDR1 SGHRS, CDR2 YFSETQ. CDR3 protein: CASSGTSGSTGELFF. The CDR3 DNA follows: TGCGCCAGCAGTGGGACTAGCGGGAGTACCGGGGAGCTGTTTTTT. Supplemented by reference TRBV5-1 and TRBJ2-2, the full variable domain reads KAGVTQTPRYLIKTRGQQVTLSCSPISGHRSVSWYQQTPGQGLQFLFEYFSETQRNKGNFPGRFSGRQFSNSRSEMNVSTLELGDSALYLCASSGTSGSTGELFFGEGSRLTVL.

The chain uses TRBV5-4 and TRBJ2-2; tentative D call: TRBD2 (6 bases). Trimming took 2 bases from V and 4 from J, leaving 12 bases between them. The CDR3 loop spans 15 amino acids. The germline CDR1 and CDR2 sequences are SGHNT and YYREEE (reference sequence). CDR3 residues: CASSFRLVTTGELFF. The CDR3, as DNA: TGTGCCAGCAGCTTCCGACTAGTGACCACCGGGGAGCTGTTTTTT.

CDR3 sequence reads: CASSLFGGPSDTEAFF. In nucleotides, the CDR3 is TGCGCCAGCAGCTTGTTCGGGGGGCCCTCGGACACTGAAGCTTTCTTT. This chain joins TRBV5-1 and TRBJ1-1; D is perhaps TRBD1 (6 bases). V was pared by 1 base and J by 3 bases, with 16 bases between. This CDR3 region has 16 residues. Germline V gene lookup returns CDR1 SGHRS and CDR2 YFSETQ.

This chain joins TRBV19 and TRBJ2-5; D may be TRBD1 (6 bases). Trimming removed 5 bases from V and 4 bases from J, with 14 bases in between. Germline V gene lookup returns CDR1 LNHDA and CDR2 SQIVND (reference sequence). The CDR3 has 14 residues. Written as DNA, the CDR3 is TGTGCCAGTAGTCTCCAGGGGTTCGGAGAGACCCAGTACTTC. It encodes CASSLQGFGETQYF.

The chain links TRBV4-3 to TRBJ2-1; D call uncertain. The CDR3 totals 15 residues. Trimming shortened V by 3 bases and J by 9 bases, and 18 bases separated the two germline ends. Germline V gene data show CDR1 as LGHNA and CDR2 as YSLEER. The DNA for the CDR3 is TGCGCCAGCAGCCACCCCGAGATAGCCGGAACTGAGCAGTTCTTC. Its translation is CASSHPEIAGTEQFF.

This chain links TRBV27 with TRBJ1-2, with TRBD1 as a possible D gene (5 bases). CDR1 and CDR2 from the germline V gene are MNHEY and SMNVEV (reference sequence). Deletions cut 5 bases from V and 5 bases from J, with 15 bases between. The CDR3 covers 14 residues. DNA for the CDR3: TGTGCCAGCAGTCTTGGGTCAAAGGGGTATGGCTACACCTTC. This gives the protein CASSLGSKGYGYTF.

The chain uses TRBV7-8 and TRBJ1-1; no clear D gene. CDR1 is SGHVS, CDR2 FQNEAQ, per germline. Trimming pared 6 bases from V and 0 bases from J, leaving 8 bases between. The CDR3 contains 13 residues. The CDR3, as DNA: TGTGCCAGCAGTCCGGTAATGAACACTGAAGCTTTCTTT. It encodes CASSPVMNTEAFF. Based on the CDR3 plus reference TRBV7-8 and TRBJ1-1, the full variable domain is GAGVSQSPRYKVAKRGQDVALRCDPISGHVSLFWYQQALGQGPEFLTYFQNEAQLDKSGLPSDRFFAERPEGSVSTLKIQRTQQEDSAVYLCASSPVMNTEAFFGQGTRLTVV.

This sequence joins TRBV4-2 and TRBJ1-2; D possibly corresponds to TRBD1 (6 bases). CDR1 and CDR2 (germline): LGHNA, YNFKEQ. V lost 1 base and J lost 7, with 19 bases in between. This CDR3 is 16 amino acids long. The DNA for the CDR3 is TGTGCCAGCAGCCAAGGAACGACAGGCCAACGGGTTGGCTACACCTTC. Amino acid sequence: CASSQGTTGQRVGYTF.

This clone was seen a single time. V gene TRBV5-1 combines with J gene TRBJ2-3, with a tentative D call TRBD2 (6 bases). The V gene lost 4 bases and the J gene lost 3 bases, with 15 bases spanning the gap. Germline CDR1 is SGHRS and CDR2 is YFSETQ. The CDR3 has 15 residues. The CDR3 nucleotides read TGCGCCAGCAGCCCAAAGTTGGGGGGAACAGATACGCAGTATTTT. This codes for CASSPKLGGTDTQYF.

V gene TRBV10-1 combines with J gene TRBJ2-2; 9 nucleotides match TRBD1. This CDR3 spans 15 amino acids. With 2 bases clipped from V and 3 bases from J, the junction kept 1 base outside the gene matches. Germline assignment: CDR1 WNHNN and CDR2 SYGVQD (reference sequence). CDR3 DNA sequence: TGCGCCAGCAGTGAGGGACAGGGGCACACCGGGGAGCTGTTTTTT. Its protein is CASSEGQGHTGELFF.

V usage is TRBV7-9 and J usage is TRBJ1-6; D is undetermined. The V end was cut by 2 bases, the J end by 7 bases, with 15 bases between. The CDR3 has 16 amino acids. CDR1 is SEHNR, CDR2 FQNEAQ, per germline (reference sequence). In nucleotides, the CDR3 is TGTGCCAGCAGCTTAAGTATCGGTCAGGCAAATTCACCCCTCCACTTT. Residues: CASSLSIGQANSPLHF.

The J gene is TRBJ2-5, the V gene TRBV7-7; a possible D gene is TRBD1 (6 bases). Trimming took 1 base from V and 2 from J, leaving 8 bases between them. The CDR3 loop spans 14 amino acids. Germline CDR1 SSHAT, CDR2 FNYEAQ (reference sequence). The CDR3 protein is CASSLGTAQETQYF. CDR3 DNA sequence: TGTGCCAGCAGCTTAGGGACAGCACAAGAGACCCAGTACTTC.

The V call is TRBV27, the J call TRBJ2-1; 14 bases line up with TRBD2. Trimming took 5 bases from V and 13 from J; bases not matched to a gene: 7. Germline CDR1 reads MNHEY; CDR2 reads SMNVEV (reference sequence). CDR3 length: 14 amino acids. In nucleotides, the CDR3 is TGTGCCAGCAGTCCCGGACTAGCGGGGGGTATCCAGTTCTTC. As protein: CASSPGLAGGIQFF.

The V and J genes are TRBV11-2 and TRBJ1-1, with D unresolved. From germline, CDR1 is SGHAT and CDR2 FQNNGV. V was trimmed by 3 bases and J by 10 bases, leaving 15 bases between them. The CDR3 consists of 13 residues. The CDR3 loop reads CASSLQPSAGAFF. CDR3 DNA sequence: TGTGCCAGCAGCTTGCAACCTTCCGCCGGAGCTTTCTTT. Together with reference TRBV11-2 and TRBJ1-1, the CDR3 gives the full variable domain: EAGVAQSPRYKIIEKRQSVAFWCNPISGHATLYWYQQILGQGPKLLIQFQNNGVVDDSQLPKDRFSAERLKGVDSTLKIQPAKLEDSAVYLCASSLQPSAGAFFGQGTRLTVV.

V is TRBV5-1 and J is TRBJ2-5; D is uncertain. The germline V and J ends were trimmed by 0 bases and 4 bases, with 13 bases remaining between them. This CDR3 is 15 amino acids long. Germline CDR1 SGHRS, CDR2 YFSETQ. This CDR3 reads CASSLENPELETQYF. In DNA form, the CDR3 reads TGCGCCAGCAGCTTGGAAAACCCCGAGCTAGAGACCCAGTACTTC.

The CDR3 region has the DNA TGCAGCGTTAAGCCGGAGACCCAGTACTTC. Its protein product is CSVKPETQYF. The rearrangement uses TRBV29-1 and TRBJ2-5; D not resolved. Trimming stripped 5 bases from V and 5 bases from J, with 6 bases between. The CDR3 totals 10 residues. The germline V gene has CDR1 SQVTM and CDR2 ANQGSEA.

The CDR3 DNA sequence: TGCGCCAGCGTCTCGGGACAGGGGACTGAAGCTTTCTTT. The encoded protein is CASVSGQGTEAFF. The chain recombines TRBV10-2 with TRBJ1-1, with 10 bases identical to TRBD1. The CDR3 consists of 13 residues. J was trimmed by 5 bases and V by 8 bases; bases with no gene match: 5. Germline values: CDR1 WSHSY, CDR2 SAAADI.

The chain couples TRBV29-1 to TRBJ1-1; 7 nucleotides match TRBD1. The V gene end was trimmed by 3 bases and the J gene end by 3 bases; junction bases not matched to a gene: 10. The CDR3 consists of 15 residues. CDR1 and CDR2 from the germline V gene are SQVTM and ANQGSEA. DNA of the CDR3: TGCAGCGTTGATGGCACAGGGGAATGGGACACTGAAGCTTTCTTT. Its protein is CSVDGTGEWDTEAFF.

This chain uses TRBV12-3 or TRBV12-4 with TRBJ2-7, with D uncertain. CDR3 length: 12 residues. V lost 3 bases to trimming and J lost 5 bases, with 8 bases between them. The CDR3 DNA sequence: TGTGCCAGCAGTTTTCGGTTCGACGAGCAGTACTTC. Protein sequence: CASSFRFDEQYF.